Presented here are 32 T cell receptor beta chains from one specimen sequenced in a study of cytomegalovirus exposure and HLA in healthy donors. Primers for the PCR totalled 60 Vbeta and 13 Jbeta. This table comes from immunoSEQ multiplex PCR, and its TCRdb copy is limited to in-frame clones, with some not included. The table lists roughly 77,000 clones, 60% to 85% of them singletons. The source material was PBMCs. These receptors were collected from a man between 40 and 49 years old in good health and CMV-seronegative.

The chain employs TRBV27 and TRBJ1-1; a possible D gene is TRBD1 (5 bases). V was pared by 6 bases and J by 6 bases, with 14 bases between. Germline CDR1 reads MNHEY; CDR2 reads SMNVEV (reference sequence). The CDR3 is made up of 13 amino acids. The CDR3, as DNA: TGTGCCAGCAGCCCGGAGGGGAATCCTGAAGCTTTCTTT. Protein product: CASSPEGNPEAFF.

The chain combines TRBV7-6 with TRBJ2-1, with 11 bases matching TRBD2. CDR3 length: 18 amino acids. Germline values: CDR1 SGHVS, CDR2 FNYEAQ. V was clipped by 5 bases and J by 5 bases; unmatched bases: 14. In DNA, the CDR3 is TGTGCCAGCAGCCTACTGATAGCGGGAGGGCCACGGGACAATGAGCAGTTCTTC. It yields the protein CASSLLIAGGPRDNEQFF.

The chain is built from TRBV7-9 and TRBJ2-7; D gene uncertain. The CDR3 totals 13 residues. Germline values: CDR1 SEHNR, CDR2 FQNEAQ (reference sequence). V was cut by 2 bases and J by 3 bases, with 8 bases left in between. In nucleotides, the CDR3 is TGTGCCAGCAGCTTAACAGATCTCTACGAGCAGTACTTC. Amino acid sequence: CASSLTDLYEQYF.

This clone is a singleton in its sample. The chain carries TRBV28 and TRBJ1-5; D not certain. The CDR3 runs 15 residues. Germline-derived CDR1 and CDR2 are MDHEN and SYDVKM. Trimming pared 0 bases from V and 9 bases from J, leaving 15 bases between. CDR3 sequence: CASSLWSPAVSPQHF. The CDR3 nucleotides read TGTGCCAGCAGTTTATGGTCCCCGGCGGTTTCGCCCCAGCATTTT.

The CDR3 sequence is CASSVAGGADFGYEQYF. In DNA form, the CDR3 reads TGTGCCAGCAGCGTAGCCGGGGGGGCGGACTTCGGCTACGAGCAGTACTTC. V and J are TRBV9 and TRBJ2-7; 8 bases agree with TRBD2. The V gene's germline CDR1 is SGDLS and CDR2 YYNGEE. This CDR3 contains 17 residues. J lost 3 bases, V lost 0 bases, and 11 bases had no gene match.

The V gene is TRBV7-9, the J gene TRBJ1-1; tentatively, D is TRBD1 (6 bases). Germline V gene sequence: CDR1 SEHNR, CDR2 FQNEAQ (reference sequence). Trimming stripped 2 bases from V and 5 bases from J, with 18 bases between. The CDR3 is 16 residues long. The CDR3 loop is CASSLIEGRGRTEAFF. CDR3 coding DNA: TGTGCCAGCAGCTTAATCGAGGGCAGGGGTAGGACTGAAGCTTTCTTT.

The chain joins TRBV5-1 to TRBJ2-7, with TRBD2 matching 12 bases. Germline V CDR1 and CDR2: SGHRS, YFSETQ. The CDR3 consists of 16 residues. Trimming at V came to 4 bases and at J to 0 bases, leaving 5 bases not matched to a gene. CDR3 region: CASSTGLAGSSYEQYF. Written as DNA, the CDR3 is TGCGCCAGCAGCACCGGACTAGCGGGAAGCTCCTACGAGCAGTACTTC.

The chain has TRBV11-2 and TRBJ2-1; D not certain. CDR1 and CDR2 from the germline V gene are SGHAT and FQNNGV. The CDR3 is 13 residues long. Between the trimmed V and J ends, which lost 3 bases and 7 bases, there was a span of 10 bases. Written as DNA, the CDR3 is TGTGCCAGCAGCTTCATCAGTGGTAATGAGCAGTTCTTC. It codes for CASSFISGNEQFF.

The chain joins TRBV7-9 to TRBJ1-1; D may be TRBD1 (6 bases). The germline V and J ends were trimmed by 5 bases and 3 bases, with 19 bases remaining between them. The germline V gene encodes CDR1 SEHNR and CDR2 FQNEAQ (reference sequence). CDR3 size: 16 residues. CDR3 residues: CASSPSGGQFDTEAFF. DNA of the CDR3: TGTGCCAGCAGCCCTAGTGGGGGCCAGTTTGACACTGAAGCTTTCTTT.

The chain links TRBV9 to TRBJ2-7; D gene uncertain. The germline gives CDR1 SGDLS, CDR2 YYNGEE. The CDR3 is made up of 13 amino acids. V lost 0 bases and J lost 5, with 9 bases in between. The CDR3 is CASSVDPAHEQYF. The CDR3 bases are TGTGCCAGCAGCGTAGATCCAGCGCACGAGCAGTACTTC.

This chain links TRBV13 with TRBJ1-4; D might be TRBD1 (5 bases). Trimming pared 6 bases from V and 5 bases from J, leaving 19 bases between. This CDR3 is 16 amino acids long. Germline CDR1 reads PRHDT; CDR2 reads FYEKMQ (reference sequence). This CDR3 reads CASSLQVQGGNEKLFF. DNA for the CDR3: TGTGCCAGCAGTCTTCAGGTCCAGGGCGGAAATGAAAAACTGTTTTTT.

This clone has only a few counts. The rearrangement uses TRBV4-3 and TRBJ2-7; 7 positions match TRBD1. Germline V gene lookup returns CDR1 LGHNA and CDR2 YSLEER. This CDR3 region has 14 residues. Trimming took 2 bases from V and 1 from J; bases not matched to a gene: 2. The DNA of the CDR3 is TGCGCCAGCAGCCAACCGGGACAGTCCTACGAGCAGTACTTC. Translating gives CASSQPGQSYEQYF.

This chain links TRBV28 with TRBJ2-7, with 7 bases that match TRBD1. With 3 bases clipped from V and 3 bases from J, the junction kept 5 bases outside the gene matches. Germline CDR1 reads MDHEN; CDR2 reads SYDVKM. This CDR3 comprises 14 residues. The CDR3 loop is CASSFYSGGYEQYF. CDR3 in DNA: TGTGCCAGCAGTTTTTACTCAGGGGGCTACGAGCAGTACTTC. The variable domain in full, with the rest retrieved from reference TRBV28 and TRBJ2-7, is DVKVTQSSRYLVKRTGEKVFLECVQDMDHENMFWYRQDPGLGLRLIYFSYDVKMKEKGDIPEGYSVSREKKERFSLILESASTNQTSMYLCASSFYSGGYEQYFGPGTRLTVT.

This clone was observed once. The chain carries TRBV30 and TRBJ2-1; TRBD2 matches 9 bases. This CDR3 has 14 residues. CDR1 GTSNPN and CDR2 SVGIG come from the germline V gene (reference sequence). V lost 4 bases to trimming and J lost 6 bases; unmatched junction nucleotides: 7. This CDR3 is CAWNRLAASNEQFF. The CDR3 region has the DNA TGTGCCTGGAACAGACTAGCGGCCTCCAATGAGCAGTTCTTC.

The J gene is TRBJ2-3, the V gene TRBV29-1, with a possible D match to TRBD2 (6 bases). CDR1 is SQVTM, CDR2 ANQGSEA, per germline. Trimming took 5 bases from V and 5 from J, leaving 20 bases between them. The CDR3 covers 15 residues. The CDR3 coding sequence is TGCAGCGTTTGGGGACTTTCCGAATGGGGAGATACGCAGTATTTT. It yields the protein CSVWGLSEWGDTQYF.

V usage is TRBV6-6 and J usage is TRBJ2-7; 12 bases agree with TRBD1. Per germline, CDR1 MNHNY and CDR2 SVGAGI (reference sequence). The V gene end was trimmed by 6 bases and the J gene end by 3 bases; junction bases not matched to a gene: 6. CDR3 length: 15 residues. This CDR3 reads CASSPGQGARYEQYF. CDR3 DNA sequence: TGTGCCAGCAGCCCGGGACAGGGGGCGCGCTACGAGCAGTACTTC.

This chain joins TRBV7-2 and TRBJ1-2; D gene ambiguous. The CDR3 length is 13 residues. The V end was cut by 3 bases, the J end by 3 bases, with 8 bases between. The germline V gene encodes CDR1 SGHTA and CDR2 FQGNSA. The CDR3 loop reads CASSLTGYYGYTF. CDR3 nucleotide sequence: TGTGCCAGCAGCTTGACCGGGTACTATGGCTACACCTTC.

This clone was detected only once. The gene calls are TRBV5-1 and TRBJ1-2, with TRBD1 matching over 11 bases. The V gene end was trimmed by 3 bases and the J gene end by 2 bases; junction bases not matched to a gene: 3. The CDR3 extends over 15 amino acids. Germline assignment: CDR1 SGHRS and CDR2 YFSETQ. The CDR3 nucleotides read TGCGCCAGCAGCTCAGGACAGGGGGCGAACTATGGCTACACCTTC. Translated: CASSSGQGANYGYTF.

The V call is TRBV11-2, the J call TRBJ2-5; TRBD1 matches at 7 bases. The junction had 10 bases not matched to a gene; V was cut back by 5 bases and J by 1 base. CDR1 is SGHAT and CDR2 is FQNNGV in the germline V gene. The CDR3 contains 16 residues. The CDR3 region is CASSRGTAPFQETQYF. The CDR3 coding sequence is TGTGCCAGCAGCCGAGGGACAGCGCCGTTCCAAGAGACCCAGTACTTC.

This chain joins TRBV5-5 and TRBJ1-1; no firm D call. V lost 4 bases and J 5 bases, leaving 15 bases between the germline ends. Germline CDR1 is SGHKS and CDR2 is YYEKEE (reference sequence). CDR3 length: 14 residues. CDR3 region: CASSPEAGRTEAFF. CDR3 nucleotides: TGTGCCAGCAGCCCAGAAGCGGGAAGGACTGAAGCTTTCTTT. Together with reference TRBV5-5 and TRBJ1-1, the CDR3 gives the full variable domain: DAGVTQSPTHLIKTRGQQVTLRCSPISGHKSVSWYQQVLGQGPQFIFQYYEKEERGRGNFPDRFSARQFPNYSSELNVNALLLGDSALYLCASSPEAGRTEAFFGQGTRLTVV.

This clone occurred once. The chain employs TRBV28 and TRBJ2-1; 11 bases are a match to TRBD2. V lost 10 bases to trimming and J lost 9 bases; unmatched junction nucleotides: 11. The CDR3 spans 14 residues. Germline V gene sequence: CDR1 MDHEN, CDR2 SYDVKM. CDR3 region: CATLAGGAISEQFF. CDR3 DNA: TGTGCCACCCTAGCGGGAGGAGCAATTAGTGAGCAGTTCTTC.

V gene TRBV5-4 combines with J gene TRBJ1-2; TRBD1 might be the D (5 bases). Trimming removed 4 bases from V and 3 bases from J, with 16 bases in between. Germline V gene data show CDR1 as SGHNT and CDR2 as YYREEE (reference sequence). The CDR3 contains 15 residues. The CDR3 reads CASSGPRGYYYGYTF. Here the CDR3 DNA reads TGTGCCAGCAGCGGGCCCCGGGGGTATTACTATGGCTACACCTTC.

V usage is TRBV9 and J usage is TRBJ2-3, with D possibly matching TRBD1 (5 bases). The CDR3 is 17 amino acids. V shed 3 bases and J shed 0 bases, with 17 bases lying between them. CDR1 is SGDLS, CDR2 YYNGEE, per germline. CDR3 region: CASSGGPRGGSTDTQYF. DNA for the CDR3: TGTGCCAGCAGCGGGGGCCCTAGGGGCGGAAGCACAGATACGCAGTATTTT.

This clone was seen a single time. This chain uses TRBV28 with TRBJ1-5, with TRBD1 matching over 8 bases. With 2 bases clipped from V and 5 bases from J, the junction kept 14 bases outside the gene matches. The CDR3 is 18 residues long. Germline lookup yields CDR1 MDHEN and CDR2 SYDVKM. CDR3 loop: CASSLINRDRRGDQPQHF. The DNA of the CDR3 is TGTGCCAGCAGTTTAATCAACCGGGACAGGCGCGGCGATCAGCCCCAGCATTTT.

This chain joins TRBV7-9 and TRBJ2-3; TRBD2 is a possible D gene (5 bases). V lost 3 bases and J 2 bases, leaving 21 bases between the germline ends. The CDR3 is made up of 18 amino acids. CDR1 and CDR2 (germline): SEHNR, FQNEAQ (reference sequence). The CDR3 region has the DNA TGTGCCAGCAGCTTCGTAAGGGATCGGCGGGTTCACACAGATACGCAGTATTTT. It is translated as CASSFVRDRRVHTDTQYF.

This clone was recorded a few times. This chain connects TRBV27 to TRBJ2-5, with 15 bases aligning to TRBD2. This CDR3 is built from 18 residues. V was clipped by 3 bases and J by 5 bases; unmatched bases: 10. The germline V gene has CDR1 MNHEY and CDR2 SMNVEV (reference sequence). DNA of the CDR3: TGTGCCAGCAGTTTGCTTCCGGGACTAGCGGGAGGAAGGGAGACCCAGTACTTC. This sequence encodes CASSLLPGLAGGRETQYF.

The V and J genes are TRBV6-1 and TRBJ2-7; D is ambiguous. This CDR3 comprises 15 residues. Trimming took 5 bases from V and 3 from J, leaving 17 bases between them. From germline, CDR1 is MNHNS and CDR2 SASEGT. This chain's CDR3 is CASSSPSLKSYEQYF. The CDR3 region has the DNA TGTGCCAGCAGTAGCCCCTCTTTGAAGAGCTACGAGCAGTACTTC.

The chain carries TRBV5-6 and TRBJ2-1; D unresolved. The CDR3 consists of 12 residues. The ends were cut back, 10 bases at V and 4 bases at J, with 12 bases in the middle. Per the germline V gene, CDR1 is SGHDT and CDR2 is YYEEEE. The CDR3 bases are TGTGCCGTCAGCAGAGGTTACAATGAGCAGTTCTTC. Amino acid sequence: CAVSRGYNEQFF.

The chain couples TRBV15 to TRBJ1-4; D unclear. The CDR3 covers 15 residues. CDR1 LNHNV and CDR2 YYDKDF come from the germline V gene (reference sequence). V lost 2 bases, J lost 7 bases, and 14 bases lay in between. The CDR3, as DNA: TGTGCCACCAGCAGATCCAGGAACTTAGGTGAAAAACTGTTTTTT. Its protein product is CATSRSRNLGEKLFF. Full variable domain (missing parts from reference TRBV15 and TRBJ1-4): DAMVIQNPRYQVTQFGKPVTLSCSQTLNHNVMYWYQQKSSQAPKLLFHYYDKDFNNEADTPDNFQSRRPNTSFCFLDIRSPGLGDTAMYLCATSRSRNLGEKLFFGSGTQLSVL.

The rearrangement joins TRBV7-6 to TRBJ2-7; tentatively, D is TRBD1 (6 bases). The CDR3 contains 13 residues. Germline assignment: CDR1 SGHVS and CDR2 FNYEAQ. V was shortened by 8 bases and J by 5 bases, with 16 bases between the two germline ends. CDR3 coding DNA: TGTGCCAGCCGGGCAGGGGAGTCGGACGAGCAGTACTTC. Its translation: CASRAGESDEQYF.

The chain has TRBV15 and TRBJ1-2; no firm D call. Germline CDR1 and CDR2: LNHNV and YYDKDF (reference sequence). V gave up 0 bases and J gave up 5 bases, with 10 bases separating them. The CDR3 runs 14 residues. The CDR3 loop reads CATSRDSQSYGYTF. CDR3 nucleotides: TGTGCCACCAGCAGAGACAGTCAGTCTTATGGCTACACCTTC.

The chain recombines TRBV29-1 with TRBJ2-7; D is unclear. The germline V gene has CDR1 SQVTM and CDR2 ANQGSEA. The CDR3 spans 12 residues. The ends were cut back, 6 bases at V and 1 base at J, with 10 bases in the middle. CDR3 sequence: CSVLINSYEQYF. The DNA of the CDR3 is TGCAGCGTACTGATCAATTCCTACGAGCAGTACTTC.